This T cell receptor (beta chain) was sequenced for a study of T cell responses to AZD1222 COVID-19 vaccine. The wider study: Pooling covered second doses at about 4 or about 12 weeks.

Profiling relied on immunoSEQ multiplex PCR, and the TCRdb table lists in-frame clones only, not all of them. The sample contains approximately 100,000 clones, roughly 89% of which appear only once. Germline CDR1 and CDR2: SGHNT and YENEEA. V lost 5 bases, J lost 9 bases, and 4 bases stayed unmatched. The CDR3 runs 12 residues. The gene calls are TRBV11-3 and TRBJ2-1; 7 bases agree with TRBD2. This clonotype was sampled from an adult in good health. The source material was peripheral blood, sampled on day 0 of AZD1222 vaccination. CDR3: CASSIGTTEQFF. The DNA of the CDR3 is TGTGCCAGCAGCATTGGGACTACTGAGCAGTTCTTC.